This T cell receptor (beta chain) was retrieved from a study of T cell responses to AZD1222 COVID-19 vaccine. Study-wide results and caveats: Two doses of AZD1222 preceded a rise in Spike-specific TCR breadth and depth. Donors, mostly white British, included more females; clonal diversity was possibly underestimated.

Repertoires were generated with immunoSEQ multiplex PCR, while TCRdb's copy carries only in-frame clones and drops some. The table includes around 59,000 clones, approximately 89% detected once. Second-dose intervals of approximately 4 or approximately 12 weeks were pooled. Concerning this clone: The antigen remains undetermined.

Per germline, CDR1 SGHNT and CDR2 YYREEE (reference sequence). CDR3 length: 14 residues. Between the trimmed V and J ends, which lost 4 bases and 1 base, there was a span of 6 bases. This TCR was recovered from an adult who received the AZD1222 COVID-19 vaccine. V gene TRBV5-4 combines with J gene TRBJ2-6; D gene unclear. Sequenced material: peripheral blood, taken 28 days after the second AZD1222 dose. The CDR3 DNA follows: TGTGCCAGCAGCCGAGAATCTGGGGCCAACGTCCTGACTTTC. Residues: CASSRESGANVLTF. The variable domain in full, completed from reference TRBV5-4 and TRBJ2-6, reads ETGVTQSPTHLIKTRGQQVTLRCSSQSGHNTVSWYQQALGQGPQFIFQYYREEENGRGNFPPRFSGLQFPNYSSELNVNALELDDSALYLCASSRESGANVLTFGAGSRLTVL.